This T cell receptor beta chain is from a study of cytomegalovirus exposure and HLA in healthy donors. Across the whole study: HLA-typed donors contributed 65 million to 95 million unique TCRs, which were held in an early data release. Study-wide results and limits: Later on, analysis showed that most CMV-associated TCR beta chains appeared to be HLA-restricted. Some TCR beta chains (more than 150 of them) were listed as cytomegalovirus-associated.

Of note for this clone: Its antigen is not known.

The CDR3 is 15 amino acids. Germline V gene data show CDR1 as MNHNY and CDR2 as SVGAGI (reference sequence). Trimming removed 6 bases from V and 6 bases from J, with 19 bases in between. PCR involved 60 Vbeta and 13 Jbeta primers. The protocol was immunoSEQ multiplex PCR, while the TCRdb copy is restricted to in-frame clones and leaves out a portion. This sample contains about 100,000 clones. Whereas donors were nominally healthy upon sampling, unrecorded immune exposures were probable. Sequenced material: PBMCs. The chain recombines TRBV6-6 with TRBJ2-3, with D possibly being TRBD2 (5 bases). The TCR sequence derives from a man over 45 in good health and CMV-seronegative. This chain's CDR3 is CASSSGRALTDTQYF. CDR3 nucleotide sequence: TGTGCCAGCAGCTCGGGGAGAGCACTCACCGATACGCAGTATTTT.